This paragraph covers one T cell receptor (beta chain) sequence. Its antigen specificity is not known. No base quality values were provided; no much bigger clone lies one nucleotide off. The sample belongs to a study of cytomegalovirus exposure and HLA in healthy donors (TCRdb year 2017). General notes on the study: A later analysis indicated that the 120 validation repertoires were generated on the platform also employed for the 600 to 750 repertoires of the first cohort. The aim of the study was to test whether cataloging public T cell receptors could identify signatures of past pathogen exposure. In addition to the first cohort of about 650 subjects, a separate validation cohort of approximately 110 different subjects was used. The study combined high-throughput TCR immunosequencing, statistical association of individual TCRs with disease status, and machine learning to predict cytomegalovirus infection status. General study outcomes and caveats: Subsequent analysis determined that TCRs grouped into clusters in the first cohort also showed a tendency toward co-occurrence across the approximately 110 validation repertoires, and about 94% of cluster scores exceeded 0. A few of the identified cytomegalovirus-associated TCR beta chains were confirmed in vitro to be specific for cytomegalovirus antigens. The study gave a list of some 150 TCR beta chains associated with cytomegalovirus. Across donors, most TCR sequences were observed very rarely, whereas some public TCRs were present in many individuals. A later analysis had no HLA typing for the validation cohort, so co-occurrence there was scored across all 110 or so repertoires. According to the authors, the approach could potentially be generalized to other disease states and immunological phenotypes. Cytomegalovirus status was reported to be diagnosed by the classifier with high specificity and sensitivity in both the original and validation cohorts.

Per the germline V gene, MDHEN is the CDR1 and SYDVKM is the CDR2. The CDR3 contains 15 residues, cysteine and phenylalanine counted. The kept DNA is CDR3 alone, 45 bases in frame from the first base. V drops 5 bases and J drops 0 bases, leaving 14 bases in between. Library preparation employed the immunoSEQ multiplex PCR assay. Turning to the authors' computational methods: A statistical classification framework was built to diagnose cytomegalovirus status from the catalog of TCR beta chain sequences. Entries here come from immuneACCESS through TCRdb and include only in-frame sequences with V and J called. Some clones fail to appear in such tables; in the studies checked, an unresolved V gene covers under half of the shortfall, and the cause of the remainder is unknown. D and trimming were read from the DNA, whereas the V and J calls and clone size are those reported in that table. The sample data list fewer than 400,000 clones, and 86% of these were observed just once. The ten largest clones capture more than 0.8% of the sample.

The donors belonged to the validation cohort of approximately 130 subjects, which was separate from the 666-subject first cohort. The chain employs TRBV28 and TRBJ2-7; tentative D gene TRBD2, with 6 bases matching. The sequence derives from a woman between 18 and 29 years old in good health and CMV-seronegative. The sample was PBMCs. The CDR3 is CASSDSLASSYEQYF. The nucleotide sequence is TGTGCCAGCAGTGATTCTCTAGCGAGCTCCTACGAGCAGTACTTC.